This TCR beta chain stems from a study of technical replicates of blood from a few donors (dated by TCRdb to the late 2010s). Turning to this clone: Its antigen is not yet known. Base qualities are not provided; no much larger clone lies one nucleotide away.

The protocol used for the library was the immunoSEQ multiplex PCR assay. Imported from immuneACCESS, the table was reduced by TCRdb to in-frame sequences with V and J called. These copies leave out some clones; in studies compared against another copy, an unresolved V gene accounts for under half, and the cause of the remainder is not known. The sample table lists about 73,000 clones, just over 90% of them with a count of one. Jointly, the top ten make up approximately 0.25% of the sample. The CDR3 contains 14 residues, cysteine and phenylalanine counted. Of the read, only the CDR3 DNA is kept; its 42 bases are in frame from base 1. The V and J ends are trimmed by 1 base and 6 bases, leaving 12 bases between them. The germline V gene yields SGHAT for CDR1 and FQNNGV for CDR2.

Sequencing was performed on T cells isolated from PBMCs. The rearrangement combines TRBV11-2 with TRBJ1-2; TRBD1 is perhaps the D gene, given 6 matching bases. This clonotype originated in a human donor in good health. Here is the DNA: TGTGCCAGCAGCTTAGTCGGGGGGGGGCATGGCTACACCTTC. Its coded protein is CASSLVGGGHGYTF. Outside the CDR3, residues come from the reference TRBV11-2 and TRBJ1-2 proteins, so the full variable domain is: EAGVAQSPRYKIIEKRQSVAFWCNPISGHATLYWYQQILGQGPKLLIQFQNNGVVDDSQLPKDRFSAERLKGVDSTLKIQPAKLEDSAVYLCASSLVGGGHGYTFGSGTRLTVV.